The clone carrying this T cell receptor (beta chain) was counted between two and nine times. Treg sorting used a CD4+CD25+CD127-/low gate. TCRdb re-derived calls from the 5' RACE reads in MiXCR, one entry per CDR3 protein. The top ten hold 2% to 2.5% of the sample, which has around 50,000 distinct CDR3 sequences, approximately 27% seen once. Per the germline V gene, CDR1 is DFQATT and CDR2 is SNEGSKA (reference sequence). This CDR3 has 15 amino acids. The V and J ends lost 6 bases and 1 base respectively, with 18 bases between them. The rearrangement uses TRBV20-1 and TRBJ2-5; perhaps TRBD2 as D (6 bases). The specimen sequenced was tumor-infiltrating Tregs sorted from the breast tumor. The clonotype originates from a female donor with breast cancer. CDR3 sequence: CSAQRGPGGQETQYF. The CDR3 DNA reads TGCAGTGCGCAGAGAGGCCCCGGGGGCCAAGAGACCCAGTACTTC.